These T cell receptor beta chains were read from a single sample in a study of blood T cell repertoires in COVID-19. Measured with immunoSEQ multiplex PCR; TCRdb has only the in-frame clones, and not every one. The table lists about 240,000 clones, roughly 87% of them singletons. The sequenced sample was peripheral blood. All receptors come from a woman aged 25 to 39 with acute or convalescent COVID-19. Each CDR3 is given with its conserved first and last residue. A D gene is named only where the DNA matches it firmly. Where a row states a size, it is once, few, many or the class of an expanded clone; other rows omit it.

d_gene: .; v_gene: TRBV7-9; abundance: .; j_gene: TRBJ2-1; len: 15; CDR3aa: CASSFSQSGENEQFF; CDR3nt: TGTGCCAGCAGCTTTTCCCAGAGTGGGGAGAATGAGCAGTTCTTC
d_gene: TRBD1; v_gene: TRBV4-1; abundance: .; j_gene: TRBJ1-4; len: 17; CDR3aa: CASTKEGARGTNEKLFF; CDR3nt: TGCGCCAGCACCAAGGAGGGGGCGAGAGGGACTAATGAAAAACTGTTTTTT
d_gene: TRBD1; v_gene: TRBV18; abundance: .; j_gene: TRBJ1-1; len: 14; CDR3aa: CASSPQGASTEAFF; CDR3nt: TGTGCCAGCTCACCACAGGGGGCCAGCACTGAAGCTTTCTTT
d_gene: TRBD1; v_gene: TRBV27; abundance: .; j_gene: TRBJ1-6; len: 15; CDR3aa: CASSPRQGGNSPLHF; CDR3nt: TGTGCCAGCAGTCCTAGACAGGGGGGGAATTCACCCCTCCACTTT
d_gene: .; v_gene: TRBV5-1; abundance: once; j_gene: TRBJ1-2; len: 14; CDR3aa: CASSLGQALYGYTF; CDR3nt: TGCGCCAGCAGCTTGGGGCAGGCCCTCTATGGCTACACCTTC
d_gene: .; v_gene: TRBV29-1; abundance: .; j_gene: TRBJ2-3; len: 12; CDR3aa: CSVDAGTDTQYF; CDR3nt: TGCAGCGTTGACGCGGGGACAGATACGCAGTATTTT
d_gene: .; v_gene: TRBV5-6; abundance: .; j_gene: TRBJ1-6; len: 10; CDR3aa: CASSLILVHF; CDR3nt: TGTGCCAGCAGCTTAATTCTAGTCCACTTT
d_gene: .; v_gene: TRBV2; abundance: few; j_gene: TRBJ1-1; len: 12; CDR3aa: CARTDGNTEAFF; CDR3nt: TGTGCCAGGACAGACGGGAACACTGAAGCTTTCTTT
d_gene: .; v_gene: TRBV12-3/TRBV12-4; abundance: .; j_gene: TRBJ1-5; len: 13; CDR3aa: CASSLAEGQPQHF; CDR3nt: TGTGCCAGCAGTTTAGCGGAGGGTCAGCCCCAGCATTTT
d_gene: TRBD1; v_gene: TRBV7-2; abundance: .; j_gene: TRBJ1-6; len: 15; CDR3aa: CASSSGDRGDSPLHF; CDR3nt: TGTGCCAGCAGCTCAGGGGACAGGGGTGACTCACCCCTCCACTTT
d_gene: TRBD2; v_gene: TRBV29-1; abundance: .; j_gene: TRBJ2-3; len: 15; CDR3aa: CSVETLAGVPDTQYF; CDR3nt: TGCAGCGTTGAGACACTAGCGGGAGTCCCAGATACGCAGTATTTT
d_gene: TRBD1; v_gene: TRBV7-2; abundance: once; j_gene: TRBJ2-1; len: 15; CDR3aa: CASSLARTGTNEQFF; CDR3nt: TGTGCCAGCAGCTTAGCGCGGACAGGGACGAATGAGCAGTTCTTC
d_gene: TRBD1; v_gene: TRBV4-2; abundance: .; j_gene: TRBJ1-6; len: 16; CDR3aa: CASSQPRTGKNSPLHF; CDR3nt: TGTGCCAGCAGCCAGCCCCGGACAGGGAAAAATTCACCCCTCCACTTT
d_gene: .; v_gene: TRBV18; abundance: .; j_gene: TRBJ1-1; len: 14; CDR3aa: CASSPLDRYTEAFF; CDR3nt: TGTGCCAGCTCACCCCTTGACAGGTACACTGAAGCTTTCTTT
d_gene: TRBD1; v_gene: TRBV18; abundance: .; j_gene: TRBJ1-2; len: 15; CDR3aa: CASSPPGGYNYGYTF; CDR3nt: TGTGCCAGCTCACCACCAGGGGGCTACAACTATGGCTACACCTTC
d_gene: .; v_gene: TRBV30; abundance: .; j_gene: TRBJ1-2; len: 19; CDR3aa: CAWTPPGVRRQVVNYGYTF; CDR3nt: TGTGCCTGGACCCCGCCTGGGGTAAGAAGACAGGTGGTCAACTATGGCTACACCTTC
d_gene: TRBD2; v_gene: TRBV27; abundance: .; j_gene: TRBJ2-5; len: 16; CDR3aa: CASSLKLAGGQETQYF; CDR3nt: TGTGCCAGCAGTTTAAAGCTAGCGGGAGGCCAAGAGACCCAGTACTTC
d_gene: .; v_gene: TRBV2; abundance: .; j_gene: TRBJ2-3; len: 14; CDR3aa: CASSEGAGPDTQYF; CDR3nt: TGTGCCAGCAGTGAAGGAGCAGGCCCTGATACGCAGTATTTT
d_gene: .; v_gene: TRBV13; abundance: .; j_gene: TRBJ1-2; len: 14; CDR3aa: CASSSRTVVYGYTF; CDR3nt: TGTGCCAGCAGCTCAAGGACAGTAGTCTATGGCTACACCTTC
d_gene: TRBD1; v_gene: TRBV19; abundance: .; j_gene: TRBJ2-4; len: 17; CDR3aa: CASSKPMGTGHKNIQYF; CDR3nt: TGTGCCAGTAGTAAGCCCATGGGGACAGGGCACAAAAACATTCAGTACTTC
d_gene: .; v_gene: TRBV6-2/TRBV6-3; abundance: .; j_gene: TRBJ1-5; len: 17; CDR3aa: CASSDNRGGSSNQPQHF; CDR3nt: TGTGCCAGCAGCGACAACCGGGGGGGCTCAAGCAATCAGCCCCAGCATTTT
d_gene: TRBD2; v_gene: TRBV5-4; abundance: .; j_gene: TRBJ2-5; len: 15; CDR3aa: CASSLALLAGATQYF; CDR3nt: TGTGCCAGCAGCTTGGCCTTGCTAGCGGGAGCGACCCAGTACTTC
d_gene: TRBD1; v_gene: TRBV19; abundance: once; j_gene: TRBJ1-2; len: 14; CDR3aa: CASSPGQGNYGYTF; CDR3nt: TGTGCCAGTAGTCCGGGACAGGGGAACTATGGCTACACCTTC
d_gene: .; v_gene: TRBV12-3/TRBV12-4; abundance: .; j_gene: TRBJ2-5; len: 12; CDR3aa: CASSLSEQTQYF; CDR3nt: TGTGCCAGCAGTTTATCCGAGCAGACCCAGTACTTC
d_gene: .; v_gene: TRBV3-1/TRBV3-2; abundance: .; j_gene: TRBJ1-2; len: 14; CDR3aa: CASSQSWVGYGYTF; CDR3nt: TGTGCCAGCAGCCAATCCTGGGTCGGGTATGGCTACACCTTC
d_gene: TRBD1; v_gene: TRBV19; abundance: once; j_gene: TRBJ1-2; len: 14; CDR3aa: CASSILRQGSGYTF; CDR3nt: TGTGCCAGTAGTATCCTTCGACAGGGGAGTGGCTACACCTTC
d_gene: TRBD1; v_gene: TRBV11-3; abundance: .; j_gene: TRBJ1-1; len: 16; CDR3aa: CASSSLTQGKGAEAFF; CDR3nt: TGTGCCAGCAGCTCCCTGACACAGGGGAAAGGAGCTGAAGCTTTCTTT
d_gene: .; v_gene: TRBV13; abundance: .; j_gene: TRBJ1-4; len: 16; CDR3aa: CASSLGPGLISEKLFF; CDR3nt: TGTGCCAGCAGCTTAGGACCAGGGTTAATTTCTGAAAAACTGTTTTTT
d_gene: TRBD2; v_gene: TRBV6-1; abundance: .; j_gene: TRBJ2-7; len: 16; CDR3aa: CASTDPGLADTYEQYF; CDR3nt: TGTGCCAGCACTGACCCGGGACTAGCCGATACCTACGAGCAGTACTTC
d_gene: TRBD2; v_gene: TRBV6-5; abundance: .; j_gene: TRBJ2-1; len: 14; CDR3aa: CASSWAAGGNEQFF; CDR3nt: TGTGCCAGCAGTTGGGCGGCGGGAGGCAATGAGCAGTTCTTC
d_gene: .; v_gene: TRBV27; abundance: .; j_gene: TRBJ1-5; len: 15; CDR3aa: CASSRSIPGNQPQHF; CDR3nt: TGTGCCAGCAGTAGAAGTATACCGGGCAATCAGCCCCAGCATTTT
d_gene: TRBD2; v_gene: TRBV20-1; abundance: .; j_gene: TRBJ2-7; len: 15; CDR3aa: CSASWSTSRPYEQYF; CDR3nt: TGCAGTGCTAGTTGGTCGACTAGCCGTCCCTACGAGCAGTACTTC
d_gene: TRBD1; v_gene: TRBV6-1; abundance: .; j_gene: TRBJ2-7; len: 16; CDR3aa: CASSDDSGTGGREQYF; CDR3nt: TGTGCCAGCAGTGACGATTCCGGGACAGGGGGGAGGGAGCAGTACTTC
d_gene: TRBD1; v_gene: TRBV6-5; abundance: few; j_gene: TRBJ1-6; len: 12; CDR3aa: CASGQGRSPLHF; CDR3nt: TGTGCCAGCGGACAGGGGAGATCACCCCTCCACTTT
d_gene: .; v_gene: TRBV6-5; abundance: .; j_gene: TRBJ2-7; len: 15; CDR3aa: CASPPESGWSYEQYF; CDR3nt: TGTGCCAGTCCACCCGAAAGCGGCTGGTCCTACGAGCAGTACTTC
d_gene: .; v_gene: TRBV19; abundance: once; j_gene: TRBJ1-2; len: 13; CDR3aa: CASSIGTGYGYTF; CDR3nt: TGTGCCAGTAGTATTGGTACAGGGTATGGCTACACCTTC
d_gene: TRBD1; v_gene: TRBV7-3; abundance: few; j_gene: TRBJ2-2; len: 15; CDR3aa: CASSPDRANTGELFF; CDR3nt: TGTGCCAGCAGCCCGGACAGGGCGAACACCGGGGAGCTGTTTTTT
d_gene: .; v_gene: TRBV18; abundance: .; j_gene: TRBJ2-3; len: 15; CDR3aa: CASSPRGAELYTQYF; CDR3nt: TGTGCCAGCTCACCCAGAGGAGCGGAACTTTATACGCAGTATTTT
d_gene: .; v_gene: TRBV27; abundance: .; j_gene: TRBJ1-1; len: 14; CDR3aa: CASSLSAGSTEAFF; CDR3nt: TGTGCCAGCAGTTTATCAGCAGGATCCACTGAAGCTTTCTTT
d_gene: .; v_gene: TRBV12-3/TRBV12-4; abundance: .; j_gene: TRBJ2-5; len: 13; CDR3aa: CASAETGQETQYF; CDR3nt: TGTGCCAGCGCAGAGACGGGACAAGAGACCCAGTACTTC
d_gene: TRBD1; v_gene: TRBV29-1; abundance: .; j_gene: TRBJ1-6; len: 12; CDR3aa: CSVSGTGMTLHF; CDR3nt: TGCAGCGTATCCGGGACAGGGATGACCCTCCACTTT
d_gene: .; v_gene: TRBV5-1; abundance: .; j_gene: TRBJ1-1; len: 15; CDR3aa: CASSSPLDSLTEAFF; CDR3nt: TGCGCCAGCAGCTCCCCACTGGACTCTTTAACTGAAGCTTTCTTT
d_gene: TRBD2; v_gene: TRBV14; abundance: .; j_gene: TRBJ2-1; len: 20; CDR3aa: CASSLDITEGIAGGLNEQFF; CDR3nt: TGTGCCAGCAGCCTAGATATCACAGAAGGAATAGCGGGAGGCCTCAATGAGCAGTTCTTC
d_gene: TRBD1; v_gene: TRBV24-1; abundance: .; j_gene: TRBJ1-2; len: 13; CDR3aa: CATSDSGQGGYTF; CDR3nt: TGTGCCACCAGTGATTCAGGACAGGGTGGCTACACCTTC
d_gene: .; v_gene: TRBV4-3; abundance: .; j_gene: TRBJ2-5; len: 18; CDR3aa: CASSQDDRDSDFGETQYF; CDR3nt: TGCGCCAGCAGCCAAGATGATCGGGACTCGGACTTTGGAGAGACCCAGTACTTC
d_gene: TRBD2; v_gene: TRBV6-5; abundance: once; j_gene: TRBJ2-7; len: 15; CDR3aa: CASSSGTSGTYEQYF; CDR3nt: TGTGCCAGCAGTTCGGGGACTAGCGGGACCTACGAGCAGTACTTC
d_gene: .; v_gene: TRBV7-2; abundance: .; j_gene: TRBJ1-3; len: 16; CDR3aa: CASSLASTTRGNTIYF; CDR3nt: TGTGCCAGCAGCTTAGCATCAACGACAAGGGGAAACACCATATATTTT
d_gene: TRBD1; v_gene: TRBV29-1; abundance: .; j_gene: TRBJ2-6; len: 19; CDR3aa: CSVETTPDRESSGANVLTF; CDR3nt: TGCAGCGTTGAAACTACTCCGGACAGGGAGAGCTCTGGGGCCAACGTCCTGACTTTC
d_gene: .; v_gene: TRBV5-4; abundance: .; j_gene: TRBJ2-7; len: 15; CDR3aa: CASSLAGGSPYEQYF; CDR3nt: TGTGCCAGCAGCTTGGCGGGTGGGAGTCCGTACGAGCAGTACTTC
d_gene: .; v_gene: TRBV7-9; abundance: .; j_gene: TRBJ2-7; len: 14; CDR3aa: CASSLGNRVYEQYF; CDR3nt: TGTGCCAGCAGCTTAGGCAACAGGGTCTACGAGCAGTACTTC
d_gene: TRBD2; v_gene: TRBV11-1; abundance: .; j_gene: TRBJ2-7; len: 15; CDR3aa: CASSTRTSGRYEQYF; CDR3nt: TGTGCCAGCAGCACCCGGACTAGCGGGAGGTACGAGCAGTACTTC
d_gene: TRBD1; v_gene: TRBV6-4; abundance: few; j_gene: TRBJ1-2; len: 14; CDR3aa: CASTPRAGGHGYTF; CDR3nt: TGTGCCAGCACTCCCAGGGCAGGGGGCCATGGCTACACCTTC
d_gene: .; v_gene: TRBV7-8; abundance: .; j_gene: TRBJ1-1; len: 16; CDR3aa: CASSSSRGRGDTEAFF; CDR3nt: TGTGCCAGCAGCTCCAGCCGGGGCCGGGGGGACACTGAAGCTTTCTTT
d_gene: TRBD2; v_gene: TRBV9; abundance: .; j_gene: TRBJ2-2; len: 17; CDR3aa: CASSAYLAGASTGELFF; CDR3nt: TGTGCCAGCAGCGCTTATTTAGCGGGGGCAAGCACCGGGGAGCTGTTTTTT
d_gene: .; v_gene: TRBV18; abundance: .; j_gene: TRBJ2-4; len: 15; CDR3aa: CASSPPGQPLNIQYF; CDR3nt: TGTGCCAGCTCACCACCGGGGCAACCTTTAAACATTCAGTACTTC
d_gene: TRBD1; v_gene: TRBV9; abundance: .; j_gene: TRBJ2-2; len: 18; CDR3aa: CASSVGTGNYGNTGELFF; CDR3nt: TGTGCCAGCAGCGTAGGGACAGGGAATTATGGAAACACCGGGGAGCTGTTTTTT
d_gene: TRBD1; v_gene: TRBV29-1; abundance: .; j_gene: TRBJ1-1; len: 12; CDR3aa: CSVGQGPTEAFF; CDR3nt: TGCAGCGTCGGACAGGGGCCCACTGAAGCTTTCTTT